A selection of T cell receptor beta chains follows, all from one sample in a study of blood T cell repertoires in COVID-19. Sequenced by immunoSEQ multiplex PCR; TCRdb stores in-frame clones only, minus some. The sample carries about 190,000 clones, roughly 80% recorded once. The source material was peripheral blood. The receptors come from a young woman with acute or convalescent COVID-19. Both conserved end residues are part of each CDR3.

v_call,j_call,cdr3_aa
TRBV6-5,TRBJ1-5,CATGSGLLDNQPQHF
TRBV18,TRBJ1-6,CASSPQVRANNSPLHF
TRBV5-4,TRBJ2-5,CASTLGGYTETQYF
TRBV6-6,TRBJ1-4,CASSYARGSREKLFF
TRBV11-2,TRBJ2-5,CASSLGLAGIKETQYF
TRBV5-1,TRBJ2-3,CASSWGLENTDTQYF
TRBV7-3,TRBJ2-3,CASSQAGGLTDTQYF
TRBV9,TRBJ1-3,CASGASGNTIYF
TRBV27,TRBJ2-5,CASSFWTTGHQETQYF
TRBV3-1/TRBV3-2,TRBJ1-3,CASSPEGSSGNTIYF
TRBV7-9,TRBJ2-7,CASSFPLQQGNYEQYF
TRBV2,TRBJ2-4,CASLGQGNKNIQYF
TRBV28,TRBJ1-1,CASSVNRNTEAFF
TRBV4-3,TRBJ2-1,CASSPSPTSSDEQFF
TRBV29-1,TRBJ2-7,CSGRTGGYEQYF
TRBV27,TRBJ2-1,CASSLSGGSFYNEQFF
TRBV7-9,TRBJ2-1,CASSLFLGGYNEQFF
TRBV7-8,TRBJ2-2,CASRTDFTGELFF
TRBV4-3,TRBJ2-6,CASSQVMVAVAGGPGANVLTF
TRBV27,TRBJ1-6,CASSLERARGFSPLHF
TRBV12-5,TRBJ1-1,CASGTGTLNTEAFF
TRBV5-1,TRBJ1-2,CASSPGQGNYGYTF
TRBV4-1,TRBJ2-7,CASSGGRAYEQYF